A single sample gave rise to the 10 T cell receptor beta chains below, sequenced in a study of cytomegalovirus exposure and HLA in healthy donors. PCR was performed using 60 Vbeta and 13 Jbeta primers. Sequenced by immunoSEQ multiplex PCR; TCRdb stores in-frame clones only, minus some. Of under 200,000 clones in the sample, more than 65% were seen once. Sequencing used PBMCs. These receptors were taken from a male donor in good health and CMV-seronegative.

V gene TRBV4-1 combines with J gene TRBJ1-4; possible D gene TRBD1, 6 bases. From germline, CDR1 is MGHRA and CDR2 YSYEKL. The CDR3 runs 15 residues. V lost 4 bases and J 8 bases, leaving 17 bases between the germline ends. CDR3 in amino acids: CASSPVQGSHEKLFF. CDR3 nucleotides: TGCGCCAGCAGCCCGGTACAGGGAAGTCACGAAAAACTGTTTTTT.

The V gene is TRBV2, the J gene TRBJ2-7; 9 positions agree with TRBD1. From germline, CDR1 is SNHLY and CDR2 FYNNEI. This CDR3 has 15 amino acids. V lost 5 bases, J lost 0 bases, and 5 bases stayed unmatched. The CDR3 coding sequence is TGTGCCAGCAGTCGGGACAGGGATCCCTCCTACGAGCAGTACTTC. Its protein product is CASSRDRDPSYEQYF. The variable domain in full, completed from reference TRBV2 and TRBJ2-7, reads EPEVTQTPSHQVTQMGQEVILRCVPISNHLYFYWYRQILGQKVEFLVSFYNNEISEKSEIFDDQFSVERPDGSNFTLKIRSTKLEDSAMYFCASSRDRDPSYEQYFGPGTRLTVT.

This clone has just a few counts. The CDR3 DNA reads as TGCGCCAGTACTTTAGCGGACTTCCAAGAGACCCAGTACTTC. Its translation: CASTLADFQETQYF. This chain connects TRBV10-2 to TRBJ2-5; TRBD2 might be the D (6 bases). The CDR3 covers 14 residues. The germline V gene has CDR1 WSHSY and CDR2 SAAADI. V shed 9 bases and J shed 1 base, with 15 bases lying between them.

The chain uses TRBV6-1 and TRBJ2-5; D remains ambiguous. From germline, CDR1 is MNHNS and CDR2 SASEGT. The CDR3 is made up of 14 amino acids. V was cut by 6 bases and J by 1 base, with 12 bases left in between. The DNA of the CDR3 is TGTGCCAGCAGGGGTTGGCAGGTCCAAGAGACCCAGTACTTC. Translation gives CASRGWQVQETQYF.

The chain is built from TRBV9 and TRBJ1-1; 12 bases line up with TRBD1. The CDR3 sequence is 18 residues long. The germline V gene has CDR1 SGDLS and CDR2 YYNGEE. V dropped 4 bases and J dropped 4; count of bases not matched to a gene: 14. The CDR3 spells CASSLRPGTGGFGTEAFF. The CDR3 DNA is TGTGCCAGCAGCTTACGCCCCGGGACAGGGGGCTTTGGCACTGAAGCTTTCTTT.

A few counts support this clone. This chain links TRBV27 with TRBJ2-1; possibly TRBD1 for D (5 bases). The CDR3 covers 14 residues. V was pared by 0 bases and J by 5 bases, with 8 bases between. Germline CDR1 is MNHEY and CDR2 is SMNVEV (reference sequence). The CDR3 sequence is CASSLSGLNNEQFF. CDR3 sequence (DNA): TGTGCCAGCAGTTTATCGGGGCTAAACAATGAGCAGTTCTTC.

The rearrangement uses TRBV18 and TRBJ2-3; the match to TRBD2 covers 9 bases. CDR1 KGHSH and CDR2 LQKENI come from the germline V gene. The junction had 6 bases not matched to a gene; V was cut back by 2 bases and J by 0 bases. The CDR3 covers 17 residues. The CDR3 sequence is CASSPYRGRVSTDTQYF. In DNA, the CDR3 is TGTGCCAGCTCACCATATCGCGGGAGGGTTAGCACAGATACGCAGTATTTT.

This clone was counted a single time. CDR3: CASAGDSSSYNSPLHF. The CDR3 DNA sequence: TGTGCCAGCGCGGGGGACTCCAGCTCCTATAATTCACCCCTCCACTTT. V usage is TRBV18 and J usage is TRBJ1-6; maybe TRBD1 (5 bases). There are 16 residues in the CDR3. The V gene lost 8 bases and the J gene lost 0 bases, with 14 bases spanning the gap. Germline-derived CDR1 and CDR2 are KGHSH and LQKENI.

This clone was detected only once. V is TRBV10-3 and J is TRBJ1-2, with a possible D match to TRBD1 (6 bases). Germline V gene data show CDR1 as ENHRY and CDR2 as SYGVKD. This CDR3 comprises 12 residues. V lost 8 bases to trimming and J lost 2 bases, with 9 bases between them. The CDR3 loop reads CAIRTENYGYTF. CDR3 nucleotide sequence: TGTGCCATCCGGACAGAAAACTATGGCTACACCTTC.

This chain joins TRBV7-3 and TRBJ2-1; 8 nucleotides align to TRBD2. The CDR3 totals 17 residues. Germline CDR1 reads SGHTA; CDR2 reads FQGTGA. V was pared by 5 bases and J by 2 bases, with 11 bases of the junction left unmatched. The chain's CDR3 is CASSQPIAGKTYNEQFF. Here the CDR3 DNA reads TGTGCCAGCAGCCAACCGATAGCGGGGAAGACCTACAATGAGCAGTTCTTC.